This T cell receptor beta chain came from a study of cytomegalovirus exposure and HLA in healthy donors. A remark on this clone: What it binds is unknown.

Study conclusions and caveats: A missense DCLRE1C variant was associated with V- and J-gene trimming of TCR beta chains in a later analysis, and an independent cohort replicated the association. In most subjects, TCR beta sequences reportedly gave accurate predictions of HLA-A and HLA-B alleles. Associated with HLA alleles at 0.05 false discovery rate in a later analysis were around 15,000 TCR beta sequences.

From germline, CDR1 is LGHNA and CDR2 YNFKEQ. Trimming left V 2 bases short and J 4 bases short, with 14 bases between. The CDR3 contains 15 residues. Both 60 Vbeta primers and 13 Jbeta primers went into the PCR. The method was immunoSEQ multiplex PCR; TCRdb's version includes in-frame clones alone and lacks a portion of them. The data show about 140,000 clones, roughly 62% seen once. Donors consisted of healthy bone marrow donors. This receptor was obtained from a male donor in good health and CMV-seronegative. The chain carries TRBV4-2 and TRBJ1-2; weak D call: TRBD1 (6 bases). What was sequenced was PBMCs. The CDR3 region has the DNA TGTGCCAGCAGCCAAATAGAGACAGGAGGCTATGGCTACACCTTC. Its protein product is CASSQIETGGYGYTF.